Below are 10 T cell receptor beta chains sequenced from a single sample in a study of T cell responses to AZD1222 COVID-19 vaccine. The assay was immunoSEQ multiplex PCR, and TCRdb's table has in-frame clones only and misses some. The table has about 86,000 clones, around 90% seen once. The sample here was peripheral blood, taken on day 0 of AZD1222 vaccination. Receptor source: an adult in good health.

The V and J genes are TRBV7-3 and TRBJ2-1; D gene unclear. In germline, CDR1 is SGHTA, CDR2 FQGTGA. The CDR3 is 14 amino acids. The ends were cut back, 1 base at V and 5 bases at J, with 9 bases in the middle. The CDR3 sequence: CASSLIAGNNEQFF. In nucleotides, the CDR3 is TGTGCCAGCAGCTTAATAGCCGGAAACAATGAGCAGTTCTTC.

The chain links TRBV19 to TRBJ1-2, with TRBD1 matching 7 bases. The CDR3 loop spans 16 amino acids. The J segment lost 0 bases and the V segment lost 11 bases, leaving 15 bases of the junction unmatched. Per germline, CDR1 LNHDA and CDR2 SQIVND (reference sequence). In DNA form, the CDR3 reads TGTGCCTCCGCCCCTCGACAGGGTTCAGCTAACTATGGCTACACCTTC. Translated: CASAPRQGSANYGYTF.

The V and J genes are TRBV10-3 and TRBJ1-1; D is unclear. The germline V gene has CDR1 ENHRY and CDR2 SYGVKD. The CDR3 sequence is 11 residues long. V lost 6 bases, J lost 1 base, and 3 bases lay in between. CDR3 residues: CAIRGNTEAFF. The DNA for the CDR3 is TGTGCCATCAGGGGGAACACTGAAGCTTTCTTT.

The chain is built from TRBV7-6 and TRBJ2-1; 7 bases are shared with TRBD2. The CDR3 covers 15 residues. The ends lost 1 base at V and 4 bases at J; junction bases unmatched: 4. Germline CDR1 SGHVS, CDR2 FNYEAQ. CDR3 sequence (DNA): TGTGCCAGCAGCTTAGTAACTAGCGCATACAATGAGCAGTTCTTC. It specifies CASSLVTSAYNEQFF. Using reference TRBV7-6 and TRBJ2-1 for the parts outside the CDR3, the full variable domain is GAGVSQSPRYKVTKRGQDVALRCDPISGHVSLYWYRQALGQGPEFLTYFNYEAQQDKSGLPNDRFSAERPEGSISTLTIQRTEQRDSAMYRCASSLVTSAYNEQFFGPGTRLTVL.

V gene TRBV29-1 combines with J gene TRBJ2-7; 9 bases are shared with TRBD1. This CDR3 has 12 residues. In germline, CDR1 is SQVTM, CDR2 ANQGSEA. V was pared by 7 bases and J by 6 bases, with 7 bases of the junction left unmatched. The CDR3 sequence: CSAGTGFGEQYF. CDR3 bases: TGCAGCGCCGGGACAGGGTTCGGCGAGCAGTACTTC.

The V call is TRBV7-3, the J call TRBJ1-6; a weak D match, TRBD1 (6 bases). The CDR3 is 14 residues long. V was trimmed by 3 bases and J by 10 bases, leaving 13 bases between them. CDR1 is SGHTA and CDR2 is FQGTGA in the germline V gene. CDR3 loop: CASSFGQIGSPLHF. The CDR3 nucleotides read TGTGCCAGCAGCTTCGGACAGATTGGGTCACCCCTCCACTTT.

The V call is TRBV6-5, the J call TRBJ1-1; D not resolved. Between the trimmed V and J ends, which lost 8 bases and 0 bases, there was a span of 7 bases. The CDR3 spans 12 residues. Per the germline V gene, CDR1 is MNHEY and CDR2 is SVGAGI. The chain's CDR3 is CASGPVNTEAFF. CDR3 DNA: TGTGCCAGCGGGCCGGTGAACACTGAAGCTTTCTTT.

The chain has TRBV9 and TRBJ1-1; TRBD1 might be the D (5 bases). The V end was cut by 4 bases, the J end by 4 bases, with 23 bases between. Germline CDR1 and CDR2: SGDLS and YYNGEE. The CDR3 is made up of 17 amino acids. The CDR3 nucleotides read TGTGCCAGCAGCCCCCAAGACAGACCGGGCTTGGGCACTGAAGCTTTCTTT. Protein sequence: CASSPQDRPGLGTEAFF. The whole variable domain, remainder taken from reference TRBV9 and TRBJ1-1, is DSGVTQTPKHLITATGQRVTLRCSPRSGDLSVYWYQQSLDQGLQFLIQYYNGEERAKGNILERFSAQQFPDLHSELNLSSLELGDSALYFCASSPQDRPGLGTEAFFGQGTRLTVV.

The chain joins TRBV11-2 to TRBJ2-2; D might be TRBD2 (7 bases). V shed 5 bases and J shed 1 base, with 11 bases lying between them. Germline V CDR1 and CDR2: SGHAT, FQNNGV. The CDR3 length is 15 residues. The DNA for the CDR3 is TGTGCCAGCAGCGGGGGGGCCTGGAACACCGGGGAGCTGTTTTTT. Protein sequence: CASSGGAWNTGELFF.

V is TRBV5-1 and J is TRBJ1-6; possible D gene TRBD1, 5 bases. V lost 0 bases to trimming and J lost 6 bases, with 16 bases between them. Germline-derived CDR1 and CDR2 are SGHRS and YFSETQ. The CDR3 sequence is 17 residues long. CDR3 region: CASSLGVSTDVNSPLHF. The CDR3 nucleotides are TGCGCCAGCAGCTTGGGAGTATCGACAGACGTTAATTCACCCCTCCACTTT.